Here is one T cell receptor beta chain with its context. TCR beta VDJ and CDR3 were profiled, and genomic DNA was the template. TCRdb ran MiXCR on the reads and lists one entry per CDR3 protein. The profile shows about 270,000 distinct CDR3 sequences, about 80% of them singletons. Trimming stripped 3 bases from V and 7 bases from J, with 12 bases between. The CDR3 has 13 amino acids. All patients picked for sequencing had shown, by flow cytometry, an expansion of CD8+CD57+ cells. Receipt of therapy had not occurred in any patient by the time of blood sampling. This entry comes from a study of CD8+CD57+ T cells in acquired aplastic anemia. Study at large: Sorted CD4+ and CD8+ cells gave a mean 3.2 ug DNA, range about 0.19 to 27.4 ug.

The sequencing input was sorted CD4+, CD8+, or CD8+CD57+ T cells (not recorded which) from PBMCs. The source is a human donor with aplastic anemia. The chain combines TRBV12-3 or TRBV12-4 with TRBJ1-2; D remains ambiguous. The DNA for the CDR3 is TGTGCCAGCAGTTTTTCGGGTTGGGGTGGCTACACCTTC. Its translation is CASSFSGWGGYTF.